Below are 5 T cell receptor beta chains sequenced from a single sample in a study of blood T cell repertoires in COVID-19. Generated by immunoSEQ multiplex PCR, the TCRdb table keeps only in-frame clones and is missing some. In the table there are around 140,000 clones, roughly 84% of which are singletons. The sequencing sample was made of peripheral blood. These receptors originate from a human donor with acute or convalescent COVID-19. The donor label of this sample is uncertain.

This clone was seen just once. The chain employs TRBV6-2 or TRBV6-3 and TRBJ1-2, with a tentative D call TRBD1 (5 bases). CDR1 is MNHEY, CDR2 SVGEGT, per germline. The CDR3 has 13 amino acids. V lost 4 bases to trimming and J lost 13 bases, with 19 bases between them. CDR3 sequence reads: CASSFSPGTPATF. CDR3 nucleotides: TGTGCCAGCAGTTTTTCCCCCGGGACTCCCGCCACCTTC.

The V and J genes are TRBV29-1 and TRBJ2-2; TRBD2 is a possible D gene (6 bases). V was trimmed by 6 bases and J by 3 bases, leaving 17 bases between them. CDR3 length: 15 amino acids. CDR1 SQVTM and CDR2 ANQGSEA come from the germline V gene. The CDR3 DNA reads TGCAGCGTGAGCCGGGACTCAGGGCACACCGGGGAGCTGTTTTTT. As protein: CSVSRDSGHTGELFF.

The CDR3 spells CASRGGQGNNEKLFF. For the CDR3, the DNA is TGTGCCAGCAGAGGCGGACAGGGAAATAATGAAAAACTGTTTTTT. The J gene is TRBJ1-4, the V gene TRBV2; 8 bases are shared with TRBD1. The length of the CDR3 is 15 residues. Germline lookup yields CDR1 SNHLY and CDR2 FYNNEI. The J segment lost 4 bases and the V segment lost 6 bases, leaving 7 bases of the junction unmatched.

The table lists this clone with a few counts. J is TRBJ1-2 and V is TRBV14; D is possibly TRBD1 (6 bases). The V end lost 0 bases, the J end lost 4 bases, and 12 bases lay between the germline ends. There are 15 residues in the CDR3. Germline V CDR1 and CDR2: SGHDN, FVKESK. The CDR3 protein is CASSQDHAGVYGYTF. The CDR3, as DNA: TGTGCCAGCAGCCAAGATCATGCAGGGGTCTATGGCTACACCTTC. The full variable domain, its missing parts supplied by reference TRBV14 and TRBJ1-2, is EAGVTQFPSHSVIEKGQTVTLRCDPISGHDNLYWYRRVMGKEIKFLLHFVKESKQDESGMPNNRFLAERTGGTYSTLKVQPAELEDSGVYFCASSQDHAGVYGYTFGSGTRLTVV.

J is TRBJ2-7 and V is TRBV9; 8 bases match TRBD2. The germline CDR1 and CDR2 sequences are SGDLS and YYNGEE. The V gene end was trimmed by 4 bases and the J gene end by 0 bases; junction bases not matched to a gene: 3. This CDR3 has 14 amino acids. CDR3 in amino acids: CASSPGGNSYEQYV. The CDR3 DNA sequence: TGTGCCAGCAGCCCGGGAGGGAACTCCTACGAGCAGTACGTC.